Shown below are 13 T cell receptor beta chains from a single sample sequenced in a study of HIV-infected children after antiretroviral therapy interruption (dated by TCRdb to the late 2010s). The method was 3' RACE. Data came from an Illumina MiSeq. To correct PCR amplification bias, TCR libraries were generated from RNA with a 3' RACE protocol that used unique molecular identifiers. TCRdb trimmed public reads at Q25 via fastp, called clones via MiXCR and kept in-frame beta chains. CDR3 protein sequences are deduplicated, and each keeps its most common genes and DNA. Present in this sample are some 90,000 distinct CDR3 sequences, about 6.9% of which were seen just once. Around 1.1% of the sample lies in the top ten. Taken with the paper, the label for treatment or condition translates to: PENTA 11 planned treatment interruption arm or continuous ART arm. The sequencing here drew on CD45RA+ CD4+ T cells from PBMCs, pooled from several time points, taken from a donor given antiretroviral therapy, either interrupted or continuous. Taken with the paper, the label for cell subset or site translates to: naive CD4+ CD45RA+ CD45RO- T cells. These receptor sequences come from a pool of human donors with HIV.

This clonotype occurred many times. The chain links TRBV7-2 to TRBJ2-7; 10 nucleotides agree with TRBD1. Germline-derived CDR1 and CDR2 are SGHTA and FQGNSA. The ends lost 6 bases at V and 1 base at J; junction bases unmatched: 6. CDR3 length equals 15 residues. This chain's CDR3 is CASRRPGQGSYEQYF. The CDR3 DNA sequence: TGTGCCAGCAGACGACCGGGACAGGGGTCCTACGAGCAGTACTTC.

This clonotype was counted many times. The chain has TRBV5-1 and TRBJ2-1; 7 nucleotides match TRBD2. Germline values: CDR1 SGHRS, CDR2 YFSETQ. This CDR3 has 15 amino acids. With 0 bases clipped from V and 3 bases from J, the junction kept 3 bases outside the gene matches. The DNA of the CDR3 is TGCGCCAGCAGCTTGGGACTAGCCAACTACAATGAGCAGTTCTTC. It translates to CASSLGLANYNEQFF.

This clonotype was seen ten or more times. This chain connects TRBV5-1 to TRBJ2-7; 7 bases agree with TRBD2. This CDR3 contains 14 residues. Trimming took 0 bases from V and 5 from J; bases not matched to a gene: 5. CDR1 SGHRS and CDR2 YFSETQ come from the germline V gene. The CDR3 coding sequence is TGCGCCAGCAGCTTGGTTGGGACTACGAACGAGCAGTACTTC. This gives the protein CASSLVGTTNEQYF.

This clonotype was seen only a few times. This rearrangement joins TRBV3-1 to TRBJ1-5, with D possibly being TRBD1 (5 bases). This CDR3 region has 13 residues. Trimming took 2 bases from V and 6 from J, leaving 8 bases between them. Germline lookup yields CDR1 LGHDT and CDR2 YNNKEL (reference sequence). Here the CDR3 DNA reads TGTGCCAGCAGCCAACAGGGAGGTCAGCCCCAGCATTTT. Encoded protein: CASSQQGGQPQHF. Looking up the rest from reference TRBV3-1 and TRBJ1-5 gives the full variable domain: DTAVSQTPKYLVTQMGNDKSIKCEQNLGHDTMYWYKQDSKKFLKIMFSYNNKELIINETVPNRFSPKSPDKAHLNLHINSLELGDSAVYFCASSQQGGQPQHFGDGTRLSIL.

This clonotype came up a few times. This sequence joins TRBV7-8 and TRBJ1-4; D ambiguous. This CDR3 region has 11 residues. Per the germline V gene, CDR1 is SGHVS and CDR2 is FQNEAQ. V lost 5 bases to trimming and J lost 8 bases, with 6 bases between them. CDR3 residues: CASSGREKLFF. The CDR3, as DNA: TGTGCCAGCAGCGGCAGGGAAAAACTGTTTTTT. Full variable domain (missing parts from reference TRBV7-8 and TRBJ1-4): GAGVSQSPRYKVAKRGQDVALRCDPISGHVSLFWYQQALGQGPEFLTYFQNEAQLDKSGLPSDRFFAERPEGSVSTLKIQRTQQEDSAVYLCASSGREKLFFGSGTQLSVL.

The gene calls are TRBV21-1 and TRBJ2-7; the D call TRBD1 from the table was never checked on the DNA. TRBV21-1 is a listed pseudogene. This CDR3 is built from 18 residues. CDR3 bases: TGTGCCAGCAGCAAATTGAGAGGGGTGGTAGAGGAATACTACGAGCAGTACTTC. Translated: CASSKLRGVVEEYYEQYF.

This clonotype was counted ten times or more. The rearrangement links TRBV12-5 to TRBJ2-7, with 8 bases that match TRBD1. Germline loops: CDR1 LGHNT, CDR2 FRNRAP. Germline trimming cut 5 bases from V and 0 bases from J; bases unmatched to any gene: 6. This CDR3 has 15 amino acids. The CDR3 DNA sequence: TGTGCTAGTGGTATCGGACAGGGTAGCTCCTACGAGCAGTACTTC. It encodes CASGIGQGSSYEQYF.

At least ten counts were recorded for this clonotype. The CDR3 sequence: CSAPVRASGFTDTQYF. CDR3 sequence (DNA): TGCAGTGCTCCGGTCCGGGCTAGCGGGTTCACAGATACGCAGTATTTT. The chain uses TRBV20-1 and TRBJ2-3, with 8 bases fitting TRBD2. The germline V gene encodes CDR1 DFQATT and CDR2 SNEGSKA (reference sequence). Germline trimming cut 5 bases from V and 2 bases from J; bases unmatched to any gene: 12. CDR3 length equals 16 residues.

The genes are TRBV7-8 and TRBJ2-7; possibly TRBD1 for D (6 bases). Trimming shortened V by 5 bases and J by 6 bases, and 20 bases separated the two germline ends. The CDR3 consists of 15 residues. Germline assignment: CDR1 SGHVS and CDR2 FQNEAQ. The CDR3 nucleotides read TGTGCCAGCAGCACCATAACAACAGGGAGTGGCGAGCAGTACTTC. Its protein is CASSTITTGSGEQYF.

This clonotype was detected many times. The chain's CDR3 is CASSRIGLVDPGELFF. The CDR3 nucleotides read TGTGCCAGCAGCCGGATCGGACTAGTGGATCCCGGGGAGCTGTTTTTT. The V call is TRBV3-1, the J call TRBJ2-2; 7 bases agree with TRBD2. Germline assignment: CDR1 LGHDT and CDR2 YNNKEL (reference sequence). V lost 4 bases and J lost 6; bases outside the gene matches: 11. The CDR3 spans 16 residues. Together with reference TRBV3-1 and TRBJ2-2, the CDR3 gives the full variable domain: DTAVSQTPKYLVTQMGNDKSIKCEQNLGHDTMYWYKQDSKKFLKIMFSYNNKELIINETVPNRFSPKSPDKAHLNLHINSLELGDSAVYFCASSRIGLVDPGELFFGEGSRLTVL.

This clonotype was observed many times. The chain combines TRBV12-3 or TRBV12-4 with TRBJ1-5, with 8 bases aligning to TRBD1. The J segment lost 9 bases and the V segment lost 6 bases, leaving 10 bases of the junction unmatched. The CDR3 is made up of 14 amino acids. CDR3 in DNA: TGTGCCAGCAGCAATCAGGGGGCCAGGACGCCCCAGCATTTT. Residues: CASSNQGARTPQHF.

In its sample, this clonotype was seen many times. J is TRBJ2-3 and V is TRBV5-1, with no clear D. The V gene's germline CDR1 is SGHRS and CDR2 YFSETQ. This CDR3 has 12 residues. Trimming stripped 0 bases from V and 5 bases from J, with 4 bases between. The CDR3 coding sequence is TGCGCCAGCAGCTTGGTTGGAGATACGCAGTATTTT. Its protein product is CASSLVGDTQYF.

The chain links TRBV7-2 to TRBJ1-1, with D maybe TRBD1 (5 bases). The CDR3 is 14 residues long. Germline V gives CDR1 SGHTA, CDR2 FQGNSA. The V and J ends lost 5 bases and 4 bases respectively, with 14 bases between them. CDR3 nucleotide sequence: TGTGCCAGCAGCCCCCGTCTGGGGCGCACTGAAGCTTTCTTT. Its translation: CASSPRLGRTEAFF. The entire variable domain, with the rest obtained from reference TRBV7-2 and TRBJ1-1, is as follows: GAGVSQSPSNKVTEKGKDVELRCDPISGHTALYWYRQSLGQGLEFLIYFQGNSAPDKSGLPSDRFSAERTGGSVSTLTIQRTQQEDSAVYLCASSPRLGRTEAFFGQGTRLTVV.